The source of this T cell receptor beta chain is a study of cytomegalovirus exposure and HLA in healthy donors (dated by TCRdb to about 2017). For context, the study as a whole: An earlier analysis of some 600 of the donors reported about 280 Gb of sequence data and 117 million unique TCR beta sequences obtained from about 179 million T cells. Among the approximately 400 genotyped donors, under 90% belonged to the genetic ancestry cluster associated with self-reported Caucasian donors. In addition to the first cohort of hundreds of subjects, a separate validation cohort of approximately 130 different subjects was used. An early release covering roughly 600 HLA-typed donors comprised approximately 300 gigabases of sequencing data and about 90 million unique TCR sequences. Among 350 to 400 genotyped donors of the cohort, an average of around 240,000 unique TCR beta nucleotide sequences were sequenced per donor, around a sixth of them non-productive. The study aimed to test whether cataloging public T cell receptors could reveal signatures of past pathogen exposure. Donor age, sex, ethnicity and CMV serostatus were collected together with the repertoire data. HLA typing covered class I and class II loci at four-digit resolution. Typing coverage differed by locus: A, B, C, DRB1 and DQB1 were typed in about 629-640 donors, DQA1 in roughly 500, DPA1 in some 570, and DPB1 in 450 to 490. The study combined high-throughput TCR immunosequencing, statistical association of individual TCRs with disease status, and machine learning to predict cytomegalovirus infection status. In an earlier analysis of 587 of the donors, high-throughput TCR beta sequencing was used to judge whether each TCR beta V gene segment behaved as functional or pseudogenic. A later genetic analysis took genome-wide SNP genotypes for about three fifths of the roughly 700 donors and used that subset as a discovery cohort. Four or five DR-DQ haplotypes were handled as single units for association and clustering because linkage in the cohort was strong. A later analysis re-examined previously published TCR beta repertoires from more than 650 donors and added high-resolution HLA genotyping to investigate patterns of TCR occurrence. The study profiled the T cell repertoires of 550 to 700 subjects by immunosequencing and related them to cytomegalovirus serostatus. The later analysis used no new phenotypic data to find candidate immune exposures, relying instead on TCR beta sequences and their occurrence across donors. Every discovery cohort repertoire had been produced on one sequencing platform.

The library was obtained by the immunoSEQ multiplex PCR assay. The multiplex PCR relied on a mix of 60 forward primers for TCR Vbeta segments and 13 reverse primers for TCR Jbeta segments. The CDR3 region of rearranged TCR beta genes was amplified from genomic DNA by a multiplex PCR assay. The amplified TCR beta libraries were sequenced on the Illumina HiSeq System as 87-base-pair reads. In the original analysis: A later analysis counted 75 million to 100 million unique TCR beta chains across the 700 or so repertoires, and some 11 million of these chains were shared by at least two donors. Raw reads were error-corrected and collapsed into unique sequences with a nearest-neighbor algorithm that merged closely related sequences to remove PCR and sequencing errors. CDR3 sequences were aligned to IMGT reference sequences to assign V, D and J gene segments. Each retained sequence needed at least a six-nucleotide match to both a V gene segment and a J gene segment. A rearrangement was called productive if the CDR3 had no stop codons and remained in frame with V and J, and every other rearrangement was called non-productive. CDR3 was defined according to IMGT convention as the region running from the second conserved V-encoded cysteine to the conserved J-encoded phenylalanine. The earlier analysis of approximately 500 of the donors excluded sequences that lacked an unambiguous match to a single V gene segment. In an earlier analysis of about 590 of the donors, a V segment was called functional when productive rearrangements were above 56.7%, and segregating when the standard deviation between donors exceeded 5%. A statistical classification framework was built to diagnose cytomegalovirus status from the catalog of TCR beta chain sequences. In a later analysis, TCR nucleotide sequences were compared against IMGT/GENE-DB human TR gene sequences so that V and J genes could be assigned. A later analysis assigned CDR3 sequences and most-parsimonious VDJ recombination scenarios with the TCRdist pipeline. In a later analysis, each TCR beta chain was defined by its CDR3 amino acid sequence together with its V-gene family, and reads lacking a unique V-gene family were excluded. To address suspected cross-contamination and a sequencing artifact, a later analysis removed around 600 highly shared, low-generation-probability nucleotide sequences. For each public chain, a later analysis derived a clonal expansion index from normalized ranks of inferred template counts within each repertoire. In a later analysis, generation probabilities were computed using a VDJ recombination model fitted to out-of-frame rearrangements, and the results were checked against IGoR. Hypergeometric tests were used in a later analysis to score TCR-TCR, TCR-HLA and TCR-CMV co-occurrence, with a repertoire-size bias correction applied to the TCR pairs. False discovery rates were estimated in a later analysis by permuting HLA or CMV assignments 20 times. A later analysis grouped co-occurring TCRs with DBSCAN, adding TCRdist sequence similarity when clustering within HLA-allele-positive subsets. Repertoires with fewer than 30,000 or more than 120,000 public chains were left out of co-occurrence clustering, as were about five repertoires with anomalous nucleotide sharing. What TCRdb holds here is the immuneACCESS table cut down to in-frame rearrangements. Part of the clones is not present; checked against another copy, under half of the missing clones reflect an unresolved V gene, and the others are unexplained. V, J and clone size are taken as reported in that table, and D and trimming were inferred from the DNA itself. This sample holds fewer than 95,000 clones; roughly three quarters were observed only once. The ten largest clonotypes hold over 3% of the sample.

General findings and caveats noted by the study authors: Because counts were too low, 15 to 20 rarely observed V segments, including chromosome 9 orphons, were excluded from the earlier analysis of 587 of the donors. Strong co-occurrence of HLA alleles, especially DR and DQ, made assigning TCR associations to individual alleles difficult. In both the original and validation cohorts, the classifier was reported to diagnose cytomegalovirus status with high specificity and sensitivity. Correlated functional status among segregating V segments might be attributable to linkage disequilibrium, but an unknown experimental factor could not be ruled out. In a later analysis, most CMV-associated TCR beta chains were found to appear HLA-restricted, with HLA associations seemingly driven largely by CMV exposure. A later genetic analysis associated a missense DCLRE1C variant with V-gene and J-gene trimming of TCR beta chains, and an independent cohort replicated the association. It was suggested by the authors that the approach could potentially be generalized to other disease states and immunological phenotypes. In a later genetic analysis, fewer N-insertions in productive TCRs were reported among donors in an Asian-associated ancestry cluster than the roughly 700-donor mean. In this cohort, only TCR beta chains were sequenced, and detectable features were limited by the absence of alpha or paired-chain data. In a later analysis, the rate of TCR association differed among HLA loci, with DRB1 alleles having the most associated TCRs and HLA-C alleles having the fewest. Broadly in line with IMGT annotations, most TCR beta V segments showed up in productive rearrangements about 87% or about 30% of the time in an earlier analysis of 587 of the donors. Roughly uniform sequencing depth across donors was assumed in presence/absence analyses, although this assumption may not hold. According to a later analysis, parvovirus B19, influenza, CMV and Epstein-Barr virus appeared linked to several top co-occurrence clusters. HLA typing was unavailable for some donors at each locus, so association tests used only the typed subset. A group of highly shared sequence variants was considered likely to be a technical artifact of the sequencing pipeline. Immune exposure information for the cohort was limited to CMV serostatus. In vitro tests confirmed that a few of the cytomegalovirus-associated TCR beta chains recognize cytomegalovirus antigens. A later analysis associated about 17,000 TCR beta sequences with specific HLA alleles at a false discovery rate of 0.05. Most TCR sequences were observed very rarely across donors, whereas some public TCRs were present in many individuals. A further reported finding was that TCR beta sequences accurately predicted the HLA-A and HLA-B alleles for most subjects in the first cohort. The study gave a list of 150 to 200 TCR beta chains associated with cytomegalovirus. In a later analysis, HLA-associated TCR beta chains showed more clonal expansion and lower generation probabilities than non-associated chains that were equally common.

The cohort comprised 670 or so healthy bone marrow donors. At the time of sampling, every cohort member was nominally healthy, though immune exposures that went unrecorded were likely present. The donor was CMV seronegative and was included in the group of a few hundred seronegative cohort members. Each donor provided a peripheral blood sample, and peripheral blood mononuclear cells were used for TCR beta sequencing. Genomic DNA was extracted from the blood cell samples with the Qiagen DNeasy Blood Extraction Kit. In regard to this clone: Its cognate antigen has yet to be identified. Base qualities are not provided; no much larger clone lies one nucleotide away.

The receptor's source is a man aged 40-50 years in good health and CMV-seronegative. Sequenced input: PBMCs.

This receptor has the CDR3 CASSLVIAGGGGADTQYF. The nucleotide sequence reads as follows: TGTGCCAGCAGCTTAGTTATAGCGGGGGGCGGGGGAGCAGATACGCAGTATTTT. The chain is assembled from TRBV7-2 and TRBJ2-3, with 10 junctional bases fitting TRBD2. Reading the germline V gene gives CDR1 SGHTA and CDR2 FQGNSA. The V end gives up 1 base and the J end 4 bases, leaving 11 bases in the junction not matched to a gene. The CDR3 runs 18 amino acids, cysteine and phenylalanine included. The retained sequence is limited to the CDR3, 54 bases, with the frame set at the first base. The variable domain in full, with residues beyond the CDR3 obtained from the reference TRBV7-2 and TRBJ2-3 genes, is GAGVSQSPSNKVTEKGKDVELRCDPISGHTALYWYRQSLGQGLEFLIYFQGNSAPDKSGLPSDRFSAERTGGSVSTLTIQRTQQEDSAVYLCASSLVIAGGGGADTQYFGPGTRLTVL.